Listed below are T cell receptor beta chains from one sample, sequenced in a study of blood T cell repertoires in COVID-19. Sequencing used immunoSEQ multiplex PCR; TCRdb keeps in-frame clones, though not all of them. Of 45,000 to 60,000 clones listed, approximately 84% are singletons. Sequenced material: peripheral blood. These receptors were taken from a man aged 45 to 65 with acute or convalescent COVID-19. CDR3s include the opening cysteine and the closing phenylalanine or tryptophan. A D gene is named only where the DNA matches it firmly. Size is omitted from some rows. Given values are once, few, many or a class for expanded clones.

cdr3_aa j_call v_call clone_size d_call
CASSTAGFTDTQYF TRBJ2-3 TRBV5-1 NA NA
CASSLGASGAYEQYF TRBJ2-7 TRBV5-1 NA TRBD2
CASSQPPGLAGVQVTDTQYF TRBJ2-3 TRBV5-4 NA TRBD2
CASSLTGKNSPLHF TRBJ1-6 TRBV6-5 NA NA
CASSIHRQGQDTGELFF TRBJ2-2 TRBV5-1 NA TRBD1
CASSIGSGRTSGRAYNEQFF TRBJ2-1 TRBV19 NA TRBD2
CASSHGTGDNEQFF TRBJ2-1 TRBV3-1/TRBV3-2 NA TRBD1
CASSRDSSYNEQFF TRBJ2-1 TRBV3-1/TRBV3-2 NA TRBD1
CASSPRDPGTSGRITGELFF TRBJ2-2 TRBV19 NA TRBD2
CASSGNTPGQGIFGYTF TRBJ1-2 TRBV7-8 NA TRBD1
CASSVELAAYNEQFF TRBJ2-1 TRBV27 medium-sized TRBD2
CASRRTGYEQYF TRBJ2-7 TRBV28 NA NA
CASSEGPGYNQPQHF TRBJ1-5 TRBV6-1 NA NA
CASSSGQGFGYTF TRBJ1-2 TRBV13 once TRBD1
CASSSNFRGPGELFF TRBJ2-2 TRBV11-3 NA TRBD1
CASSGLRGRGNQPQHF TRBJ1-5 TRBV28 NA TRBD1
CASSEQGANTEAFF TRBJ1-1 TRBV7-9 NA NA
CASQGQTYNEQFF TRBJ2-1 TRBV19 NA TRBD1
CASSENRDRPNTGELFF TRBJ2-2 TRBV6-1 once TRBD1
CASSQVFITGGTDTQYF TRBJ2-3 TRBV4-1 once TRBD1
CASSLATSGRYNEQFF TRBJ2-1 TRBV5-1 NA TRBD2
CASTPTGSETQYF TRBJ2-5 TRBV19 NA NA
CASSTGTGLTEAFF TRBJ1-1 TRBV9 once TRBD1
CASSGAPSGANVLTF TRBJ2-6 TRBV6-1 NA NA
CASSLGGGGINNSPLHF TRBJ1-6 TRBV27 NA NA
CAVAEGGYNSPLHF TRBJ1-6 TRBV10-3 once NA
CASSEGGWARETQYF TRBJ2-5 TRBV25-1 NA NA
CSVVLGQGARYEQYF TRBJ2-7 TRBV29-1 NA TRBD1
CSVPGEGPPGQGYYEQYF TRBJ2-7 TRBV29-1 NA TRBD1
CSVMRDRVGTEAFF TRBJ1-1 TRBV29-1 NA TRBD1
CASTSLFGQGYYEQYF TRBJ2-7 TRBV28 NA TRBD1
CASSSRLEPYEQYF TRBJ2-7 TRBV7-8 NA NA
CASQGQETQYF TRBJ2-5 TRBV6-5 NA NA
CASSLVGNLDNTIYF TRBJ1-3 TRBV5-6 NA NA
CAWRDSSNQPQHF TRBJ1-5 TRBV30 NA NA
CASSYETGLEVASLHF TRBJ1-6 TRBV6-5 NA NA